The clone carrying this T cell receptor beta chain was observed a handful of times. V lost 0 bases to trimming and J lost 2 bases, with 9 bases between them. Germline values: CDR1 SGDLS, CDR2 YYNGEE. The length of the CDR3 is 14 residues. These data come from a study of Ad26.COV2.S vaccination and SARS-CoV-2 variants. The treatment is: some 20 received Ad26.COV2.S at low or high dose, single or two shots; several received placebo; per-sample allocation not given. At day 63 after the first vaccine or placebo injection, samples were drawn. Data came from immunoSEQ multiplex PCR; TCRdb stores just in-frame clones and leaves some out. The sample has 350,000 to 400,000 clones, more than 85% seen once.

This clonotype was obtained from a person between 18 and 65 years old who received the Ad26.COV2.S COVID-19 vaccine or a placebo. Sequencing used peripheral blood, obtained in a trial of Ad26.COV2.S vaccine versus placebo. The genes are TRBV9 and TRBJ2-7, with D perhaps given as TRBD1 or TRBD2 (5 bases each). Written as DNA, the CDR3 is TGTGCCAGCAGCGTAGATCAGGGAGCCTACGAGCAGTACTTC. This gives the protein CASSVDQGAYEQYF.